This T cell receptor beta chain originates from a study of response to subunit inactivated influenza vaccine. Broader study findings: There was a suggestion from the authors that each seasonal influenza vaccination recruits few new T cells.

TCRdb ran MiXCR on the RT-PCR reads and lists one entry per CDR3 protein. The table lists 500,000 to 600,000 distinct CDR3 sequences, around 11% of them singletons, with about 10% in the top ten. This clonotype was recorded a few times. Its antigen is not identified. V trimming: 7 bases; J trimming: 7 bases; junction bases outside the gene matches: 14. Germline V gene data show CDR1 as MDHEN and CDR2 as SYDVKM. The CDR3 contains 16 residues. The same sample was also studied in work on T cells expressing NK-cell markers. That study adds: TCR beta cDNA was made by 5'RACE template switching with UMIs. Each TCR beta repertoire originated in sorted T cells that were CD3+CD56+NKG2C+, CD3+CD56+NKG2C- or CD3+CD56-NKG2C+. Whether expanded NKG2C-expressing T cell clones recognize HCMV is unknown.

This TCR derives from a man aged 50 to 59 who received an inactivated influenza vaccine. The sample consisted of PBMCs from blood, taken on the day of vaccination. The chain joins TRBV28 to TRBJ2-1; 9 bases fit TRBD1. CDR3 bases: TGTGCCAGCACACCCAGGGGAGGACAGGGGTTGAATGAGCAGTTCTTC. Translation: CASTPRGGQGLNEQFF.